These T cell receptor beta chains were read from a single sample in a study of cytomegalovirus exposure and HLA in healthy donors. Sequenced by immunoSEQ multiplex PCR; TCRdb stores in-frame clones only, minus some. Of about 54,000 clones listed, more than 75% were seen once; the top ten hold roughly 1.5%. Input material: PBMCs. These receptors came from a female donor in good health and CMV-seronegative. The conserved cysteine and the conserved F or W are not part of the CDR3 here. Clone size, where shown, is once, few, many, or a class for clones that have expanded.

clone_size,v_call,cdr3_aa
.,TRBV6-5,ASSADRGVSYEQY
.,TRBV14,ASSLVGVNYGYT
few,TRBV4-1,ASSQLPGLALIRGETQY
.,TRBV11-2,ASSLDRRDTQY
.,TRBV25-1,ASSGGVYNEQF
.,TRBV18,ASSSGLHNEQF
.,TRBV28,ASTLSNYGYT
.,TRBV11-2,ASSLGTGYSNQPQH
.,TRBV21-1,ASSGHRGGYEQY
.,TRBV25-1,ASSDPGPNTEAF
.,TRBV7-9,ASSFARASYEQY
.,TRBV19,ASTTADSSHEKLF
.,TRBV7-9,ASSPDSSNYGYT
.,TRBV4-1,ASSQVWPSTDTQY
.,TRBV6-5,ASRTQGNNQPQH
.,TRBV6-4,ASSETSGGTDTQY
.,TRBV4-3,ASSQAYQGGGYEQY
.,TRBV6-1,ASPRRGADAGAF
.,TRBV6-5,ASSLADKAF
.,TRBV5-6,ASSLDRGLKDEQF
.,TRBV18,ASSIQDSNQPQH
.,TRBV6-5,ASSPRQGNTGELF
.,TRBV27,ASSLSAPSGLGTDTQY
.,TRBV19,ASHRGTKNSPLH
.,TRBV2,ASSDPLQPQH
few,TRBV27,ASGDGTGRYEQY
.,TRBV5-4,ASSLADMNTEAF
once,TRBV5-6,ASSLGTVGYT
few,TRBV6-6,ASSYYGQNTEAF
.,TRBV9,ASSVGGGQPYGYT
.,TRBV7-2,ASSAKDRAQY
.,TRBV6-5,ASSQGQGARKLF
.,TRBV5-1,ASSRTRQGQETQY
few,TRBV7-8,ASSLVDRDTSPLH
.,TRBV10-1,ASSESHPGQIPYEQY
.,TRBV4-2,ASSQTGGPSEQY
.,TRBV15,ATSRYRVEVEQY